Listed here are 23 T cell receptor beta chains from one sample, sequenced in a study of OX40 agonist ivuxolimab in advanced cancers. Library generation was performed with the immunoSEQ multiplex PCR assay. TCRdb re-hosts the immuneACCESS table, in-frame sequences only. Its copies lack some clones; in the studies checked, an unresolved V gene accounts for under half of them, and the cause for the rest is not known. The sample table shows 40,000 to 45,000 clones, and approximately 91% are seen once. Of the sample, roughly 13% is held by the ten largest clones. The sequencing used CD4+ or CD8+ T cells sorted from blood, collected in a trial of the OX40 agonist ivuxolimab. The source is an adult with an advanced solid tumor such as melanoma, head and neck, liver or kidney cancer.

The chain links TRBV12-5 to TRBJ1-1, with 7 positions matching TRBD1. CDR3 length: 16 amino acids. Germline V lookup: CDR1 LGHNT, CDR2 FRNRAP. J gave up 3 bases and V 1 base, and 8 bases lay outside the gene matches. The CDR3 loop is CASGLAPGTADTEAFF. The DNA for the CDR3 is TGTGCTAGTGGTTTGGCACCAGGGACAGCGGACACTGAAGCTTTCTTT.

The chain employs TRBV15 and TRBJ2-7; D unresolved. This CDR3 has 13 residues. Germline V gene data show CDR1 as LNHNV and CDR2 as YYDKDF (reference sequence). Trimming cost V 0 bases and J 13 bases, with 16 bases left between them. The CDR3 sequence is CATSREEQSSRYF. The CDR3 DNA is TGTGCCACCAGCAGAGAGGAGCAATCGAGCAGATACTTC. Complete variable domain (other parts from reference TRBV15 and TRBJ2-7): DAMVIQNPRYQVTQFGKPVTLSCSQTLNHNVMYWYQQKSSQAPKLLFHYYDKDFNNEADTPDNFQSRRPNTSFCFLDIRSPGLGDTAMYLCATSREEQSSRYFGPGTRLTVT.

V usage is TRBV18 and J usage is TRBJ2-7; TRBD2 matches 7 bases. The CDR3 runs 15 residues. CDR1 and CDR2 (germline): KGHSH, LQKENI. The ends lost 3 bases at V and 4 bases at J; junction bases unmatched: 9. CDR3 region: CASSPSSREIYEQYF. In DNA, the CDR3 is TGTGCCAGCTCACCTAGCTCGCGGGAGATATACGAGCAGTACTTC.

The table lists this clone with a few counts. The CDR3 DNA reads TGTGCCAGCAGCTTATTATCGGGACAGGGCGGCGGGGAGCTGTTTTTT. Amino acids: CASSLLSGQGGGELFF. The chain couples TRBV7-8 to TRBJ2-2, with 9 bases matching TRBD1. J was trimmed by 7 bases and V by 2 bases; bases with no gene match: 8. Germline V gene sequence: CDR1 SGHVS, CDR2 FQNEAQ. The CDR3 contains 16 residues.

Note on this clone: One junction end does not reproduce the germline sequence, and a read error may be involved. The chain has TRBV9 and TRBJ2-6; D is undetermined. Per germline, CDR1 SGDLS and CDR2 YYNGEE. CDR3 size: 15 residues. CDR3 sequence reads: CASSVVSSGVNVLTF. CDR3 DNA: TGTGCCAGCAGCGTAGTGTCCTCTGGGGTCAACGTCCTGACTTTC.

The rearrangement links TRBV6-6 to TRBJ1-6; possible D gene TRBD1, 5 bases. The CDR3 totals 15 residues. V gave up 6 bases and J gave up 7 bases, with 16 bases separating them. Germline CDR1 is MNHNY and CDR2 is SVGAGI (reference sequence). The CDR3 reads CASRSAQGGNSPLHF. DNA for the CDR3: TGTGCCAGCAGATCAGCTCAGGGTGGGAATTCACCCCTCCACTTT.

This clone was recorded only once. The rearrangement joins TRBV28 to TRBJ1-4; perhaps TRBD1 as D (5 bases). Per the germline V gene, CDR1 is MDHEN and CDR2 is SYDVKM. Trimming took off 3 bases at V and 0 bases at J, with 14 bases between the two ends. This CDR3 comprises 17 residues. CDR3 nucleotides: TGTGCCAGCAGTTTGCTCGGGACCCCAGCAACTAATGAAAAACTGTTTTTT. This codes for CASSLLGTPATNEKLFF.

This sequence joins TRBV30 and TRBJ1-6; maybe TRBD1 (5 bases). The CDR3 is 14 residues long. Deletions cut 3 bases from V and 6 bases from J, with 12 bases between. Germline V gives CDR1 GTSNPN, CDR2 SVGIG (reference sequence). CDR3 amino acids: CAWSLDRLNSPLHF. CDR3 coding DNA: TGTGCCTGGAGCCTCGACAGACTTAATTCACCCCTCCACTTT.

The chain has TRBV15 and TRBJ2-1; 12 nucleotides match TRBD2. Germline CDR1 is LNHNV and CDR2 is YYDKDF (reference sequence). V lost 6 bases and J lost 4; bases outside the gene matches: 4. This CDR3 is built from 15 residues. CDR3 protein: CATSPGLAGYNEQFF. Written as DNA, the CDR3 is TGTGCCACCAGTCCTGGACTAGCGGGGTACAATGAGCAGTTCTTC.

The CDR3 DNA follows: TGTGCCAGCAGCCTTCAAGACCTTACCGGGGAGCTGTTTTTT. It specifies CASSLQDLTGELFF. This sequence joins TRBV7-3 and TRBJ2-2; D is uncertain. The germline V and J ends were trimmed by 5 bases and 5 bases, with 12 bases remaining between them. Germline-derived CDR1 and CDR2 are SGHTA and FQGTGA. This CDR3 spans 14 amino acids.

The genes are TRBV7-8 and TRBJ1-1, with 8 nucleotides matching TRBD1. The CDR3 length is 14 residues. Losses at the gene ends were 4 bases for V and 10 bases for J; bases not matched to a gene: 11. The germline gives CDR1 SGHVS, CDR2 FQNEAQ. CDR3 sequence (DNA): TGTGCCAGCAGCTCCATAACCGGACAGGGACGAGCTTTCTTT. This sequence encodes CASSSITGQGRAFF.

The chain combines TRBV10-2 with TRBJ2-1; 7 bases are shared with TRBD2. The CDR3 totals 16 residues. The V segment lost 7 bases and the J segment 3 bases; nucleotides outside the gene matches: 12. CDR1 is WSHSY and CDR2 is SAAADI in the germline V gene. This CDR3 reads CASTRRLADNYNEQFF. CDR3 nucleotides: TGCGCCAGCACCCGACGACTAGCAGATAACTACAATGAGCAGTTCTTC.

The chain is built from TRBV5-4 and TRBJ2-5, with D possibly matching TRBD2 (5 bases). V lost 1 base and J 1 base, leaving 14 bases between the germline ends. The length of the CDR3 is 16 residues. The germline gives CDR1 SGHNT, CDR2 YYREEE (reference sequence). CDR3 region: CASSLPGSYSQETQYF. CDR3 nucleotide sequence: TGTGCCAGCAGCTTGCCGGGATCCTACTCCCAAGAGACCCAGTACTTC.

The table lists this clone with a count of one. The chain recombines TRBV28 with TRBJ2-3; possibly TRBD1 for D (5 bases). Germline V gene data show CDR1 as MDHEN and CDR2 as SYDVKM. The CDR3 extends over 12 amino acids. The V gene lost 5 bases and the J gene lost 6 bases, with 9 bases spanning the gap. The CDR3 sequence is CASSIRQDTQYF. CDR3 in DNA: TGTGCCAGCAGTATCCGACAGGATACGCAGTATTTT.

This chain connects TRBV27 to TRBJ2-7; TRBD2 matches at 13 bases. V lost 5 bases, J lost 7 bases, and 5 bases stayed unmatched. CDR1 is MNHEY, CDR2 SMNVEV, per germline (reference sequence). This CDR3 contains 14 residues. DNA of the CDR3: TGTGCCAGCAGTAGGACTAGCGGGAGCCGAGAGCAGTACTTC. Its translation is CASSRTSGSREQYF.

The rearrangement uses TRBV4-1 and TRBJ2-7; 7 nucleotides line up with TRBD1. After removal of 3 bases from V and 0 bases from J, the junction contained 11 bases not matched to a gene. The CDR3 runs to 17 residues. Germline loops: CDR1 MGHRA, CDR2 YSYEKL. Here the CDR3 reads CASSHGWGQLSSYEQYF. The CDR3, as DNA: TGCGCCAGCAGCCACGGGTGGGGACAGCTAAGCTCCTACGAGCAGTACTTC.

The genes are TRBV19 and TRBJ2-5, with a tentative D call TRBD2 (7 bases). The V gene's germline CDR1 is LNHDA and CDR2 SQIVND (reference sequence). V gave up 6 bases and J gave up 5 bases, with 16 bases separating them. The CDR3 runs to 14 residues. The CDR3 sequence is CASSLTGGRETQYF. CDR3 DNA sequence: TGTGCCAGTAGCCTTACGGGGGGCCGGGAGACCCAGTACTTC.

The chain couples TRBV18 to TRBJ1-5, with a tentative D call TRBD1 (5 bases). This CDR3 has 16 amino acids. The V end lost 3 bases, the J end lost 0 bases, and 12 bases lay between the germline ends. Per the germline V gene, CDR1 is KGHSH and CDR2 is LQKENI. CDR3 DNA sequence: TGTGCCAGCTCACCTCCTGGGGGGGTTAGCAATCAGCCCCAGCATTTT. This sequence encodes CASSPPGGVSNQPQHF.

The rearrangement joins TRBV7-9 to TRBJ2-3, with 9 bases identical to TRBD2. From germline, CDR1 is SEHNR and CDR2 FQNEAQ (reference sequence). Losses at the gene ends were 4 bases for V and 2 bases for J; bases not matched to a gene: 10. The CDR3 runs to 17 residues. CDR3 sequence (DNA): TGTGCCAGCAGCTCCTGGAGTAGCGGGAGTAACACAGATACGCAGTATTTT. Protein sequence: CASSSWSSGSNTDTQYF.

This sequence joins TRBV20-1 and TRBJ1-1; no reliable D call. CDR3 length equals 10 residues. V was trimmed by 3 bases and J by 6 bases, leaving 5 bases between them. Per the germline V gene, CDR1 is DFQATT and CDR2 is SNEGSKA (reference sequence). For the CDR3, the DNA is TGCAGTGCTAGTTATTCTGAAGCTTTCTTT. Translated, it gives CSASYSEAFF.

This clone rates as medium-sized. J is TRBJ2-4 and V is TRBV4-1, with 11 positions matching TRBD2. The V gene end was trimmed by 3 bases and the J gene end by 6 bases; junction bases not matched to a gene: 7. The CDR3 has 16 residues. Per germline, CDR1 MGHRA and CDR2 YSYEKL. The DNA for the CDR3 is TGCGCCAGCAGCCACACTAGCGGGAGCGGGAGAAACATTCAGTACTTC. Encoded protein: CASSHTSGSGRNIQYF.

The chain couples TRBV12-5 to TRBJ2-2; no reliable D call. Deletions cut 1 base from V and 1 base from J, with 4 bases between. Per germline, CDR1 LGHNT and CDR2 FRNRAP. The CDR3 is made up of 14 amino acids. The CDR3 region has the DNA TGTGCTAGTGGTTTGGGACTGAACACCGGGGAGCTGTTTTTT. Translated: CASGLGLNTGELFF.

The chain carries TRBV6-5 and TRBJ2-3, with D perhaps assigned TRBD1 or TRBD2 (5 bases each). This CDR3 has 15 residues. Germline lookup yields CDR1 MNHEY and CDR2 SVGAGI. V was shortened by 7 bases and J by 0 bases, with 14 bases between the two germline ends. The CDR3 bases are TGTGCCAGCACCCCACCGGGACCTAGCACAGATACGCAGTATTTT. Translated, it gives CASTPPGPSTDTQYF.